This T cell receptor (beta chain) was found in a study of cytomegalovirus exposure and HLA in healthy donors. Both 60 Vbeta primers and 13 Jbeta primers went into the PCR. The data were produced by immunoSEQ multiplex PCR, yet TCRdb's version contains in-frame clones alone and is incomplete. The sample holds about 160,000 clones, roughly 85% seen once. The germline gives CDR1 LGHNA, CDR2 YSLEER. This CDR3 has 14 amino acids. V lost 0 bases to trimming and J lost 3 bases, with 8 bases between them. Sequencing used PBMCs. The chain combines TRBV4-3 with TRBJ1-1, with D unclear. The clonotype comes from a woman aged 45-59 years in good health and CMV-seropositive. The CDR3 DNA sequence: TGCGCCAGCAGCCAAGATACTGGTTACACTGAAGCTTTCTTT. This codes for CASSQDTGYTEAFF.